The entry below describes one T cell receptor beta chain. Libraries were prepared by immunoSEQ multiplex PCR; TCRdb keeps only in-frame clonotypes and omits some of them. This table holds approximately 67,000 clones, around 92% found once. These data come from a study of T cells after somatic rescue of genetic block. Sample: peripheral blood mononuclear cells (PBMCs). This sequence was found in a man between 35 and 55 years old.

CDR3 protein: CASATNRDSYEQYF. The CDR3 DNA reads TGTGCCAGCGCCACCAACAGGGACTCCTACGAGCAGTACTTC. This chain connects TRBV7-9 to TRBJ2-7; D possibly corresponds to TRBD1 (6 bases). CDR3 length: 14 residues. Germline assignment: CDR1 SEHNR and CDR2 FQNEAQ (reference sequence). V was trimmed by 8 bases and J by 0 bases, leaving 14 bases between them.